Sequencing of this TCR beta chain was carried out in a study of response to subunit inactivated influenza vaccine. One entry per CDR3 protein, called by TCRdb with MiXCR from the RT-PCR reads. The repertoire consists of around 850,000 distinct CDR3 sequences, with about 18% occurring once and the leading ten covering roughly 11%. The trim removed 5 bases at V and 3 bases at J, leaving 7 bases unmatched. Germline V gene lookup returns CDR1 SGHTA and CDR2 FQGNSA. This CDR3 is 15 amino acids long. The V gene is TRBV7-2, the J gene TRBJ2-7, with 10 nucleotides matching TRBD2. The sequencing used PBMCs from blood, collected 5 to 6 days after vaccination. The TCR was taken from a man between 45 and 60 years old who received an inactivated influenza vaccine. The CDR3: CASSPAASGSYEQYF. The DNA of the CDR3 is TGTGCCAGCAGCCCAGCGGCTAGCGGGAGCTACGAGCAGTACTTC.